One sample yielded the 7 T cell receptor beta chains listed below, sequenced in a study of OX40 agonist ivuxolimab in advanced cancers. The table came from immunoSEQ multiplex PCR; TCRdb's copy has only in-frame clones and leaves some out. The sample has more than 50,000 clones, around nine tenths seen once. The sample was CD4+ or CD8+ T cells sorted from blood, taken in a trial of the OX40 agonist ivuxolimab. All receptors come from an adult with an advanced solid tumor such as melanoma, head and neck, liver or kidney cancer.

The gene calls are TRBV30 and TRBJ2-3; D remains ambiguous. This CDR3 spans 16 amino acids. Germline assignment: CDR1 GTSNPN and CDR2 SVGIG (reference sequence). V was pared by 0 bases and J by 5 bases, with 18 bases between. In DNA form, the CDR3 reads TGTGCCTGGAGTGTATCTCTCGCCGGGCTTGGAGATACGCAGTATTTT. This encodes CAWSVSLAGLGDTQYF.

This clone was seen a handful of times. This chain uses TRBV19 with TRBJ2-7; weak D call: TRBD1 (5 bases). Trimming removed 7 bases at V and 0 bases at J, with 16 bases between. Germline CDR1 LNHDA, CDR2 SQIVND (reference sequence). This CDR3 has 15 amino acids. CDR3 DNA sequence: TGTGCCAGTATCCCAGACAGCACGCTCTCCTACGAGCAGTACTTC. Residues: CASIPDSTLSYEQYF.

The chain combines TRBV9 with TRBJ2-5, with a tentative D call TRBD1 (6 bases). V was shortened by 0 bases and J by 2 bases, with 11 bases between the two germline ends. Germline V lookup: CDR1 SGDLS, CDR2 YYNGEE. The CDR3 covers 15 residues. The CDR3 DNA is TGTGCCAGCAGCGTAGGGGCCAGGGGACAAGAGACCCAGTACTTC. Encoded protein: CASSVGARGQETQYF. Full variable domain (outside the CDR3, taken from reference TRBV9 and TRBJ2-5): DSGVTQTPKHLITATGQRVTLRCSPRSGDLSVYWYQQSLDQGLQFLIQYYNGEERAKGNILERFSAQQFPDLHSELNLSSLELGDSALYFCASSVGARGQETQYFGPGTRLLVL.

V gene TRBV4-2 combines with J gene TRBJ1-4; perhaps TRBD1 as D (5 bases). Germline V CDR1 and CDR2: LGHNA, YNFKEQ. The CDR3 has 16 amino acids. Trimming shortened V by 1 base and J by 7 bases, and 16 bases separated the two germline ends. The CDR3 loop reads CASSQGPGQGGEKLFF. In nucleotides, the CDR3 is TGTGCCAGCAGCCAAGGACCCGGGCAGGGAGGTGAAAAACTGTTTTTT.

V gene TRBV5-6 combines with J gene TRBJ1-3; 8 bases align to TRBD1. Unmatched junction bases numbered 13, after V lost 1 base and J lost 4 bases. Germline V gives CDR1 SGHDT, CDR2 YYEEEE. This CDR3 spans 18 amino acids. CDR3 residues: CASSLFARGRANGNTIYF. As DNA, the CDR3 is TGTGCCAGCAGCTTGTTCGCCAGGGGGCGAGCCAACGGAAACACCATATATTTT.

The rearrangement joins TRBV27 to TRBJ2-2; unclear D gene. The CDR3 sequence is 16 residues long. Germline V gene sequence: CDR1 MNHEY, CDR2 SMNVEV (reference sequence). V was clipped by 5 bases and J by 4 bases, with 17 bases between them. DNA for the CDR3: TGTGCCAGCAGTAACCGGGTCCCATGGAGCACCGGGGAGCTGTTTTTT. Residues: CASSNRVPWSTGELFF.

V is TRBV4-1 and J is TRBJ2-7; 7 bases are shared with TRBD2. This CDR3 has 15 residues. V gave up 3 bases and J gave up 3 bases; unmatched junction bases: 8. CDR1 and CDR2 from the germline V gene are MGHRA and YSYEKL. The CDR3: CASSQVLASVYEQYF. CDR3 coding DNA: TGCGCCAGCAGCCAGGTACTAGCGTCCGTCTACGAGCAGTACTTC.